What follows are 20 T cell receptor beta chains derived from one specimen sequenced in a study of Graves' ophthalmopathy and Graves' hyperthyroidism (dated by TCRdb to the late 2010s). Sequencing was performed on an Illumina HiSeq 2000. TCR beta CDR3 regions were amplified from RNA transcripts for repertoire sequencing. A first-round RT-PCR used HTBI primers with the Qiagen OneStep RT-PCR kit, followed by a second-round multiplex PCR, size selection and purification. Through fastp at Q25 and MiXCR, TCRdb rebuilt clones from the public reads, retaining in-frame beta chains. All rows with the same CDR3 protein become a single entry with the most common DNA and genes. The sample table contains around 660,000 distinct CDR3 sequences; only one count was recorded for about two fifths of them. The ten largest clones capture 3.3% of the sample. Material for sequencing was peripheral blood. The receptors originated from an adult man with Graves' ophthalmopathy.

Worth noting for this clonotype: The junction and the germline gene differ at one end; a read error may be behind it. The J gene is TRBJ1-1, the V gene TRBV7-8; D gene uncertain. Germline V gives CDR1 SGHVS, CDR2 FQNEAQ. The CDR3 is 12 residues long. The CDR3 bases are TGTGCCAGGAGCTTAGTGGGCACTGAAGCTTTCTTT. Translation gives CARSLVGTEAFF.

Note on this clonotype: In this CDR3 the conserved last residue, phenylalanine or tryptophan, is missing, so a read error is likely. The DNA is omitted, as the CDR3 cannot be located on it reliably, and the CDR3 follows TCRdb's listing. The V gene is TRBV19, the J gene TRBJ2-2; the table names TRBD1, a call not compared with the DNA. The CDR3 spans 8 amino acids, including both terminal residues. Looked up from germline, CDR1 is LNHDA and CDR2 is SQIVND (reference sequence). CDR3: CASSNRGP.

The V call is TRBV19, the J call TRBJ1-5; 10 bases line up with TRBD1. The germline CDR1 and CDR2 sequences are LNHDA and SQIVND (reference sequence). This CDR3 has 15 amino acids. Germline trimming cut 9 bases from V and 5 bases from J; bases unmatched to any gene: 10. The CDR3 sequence: CASSFGQGEHQPQHF. CDR3 DNA sequence: TGTGCCAGCTCATTCGGACAGGGGGAGCATCAGCCCCAGCATTTT.

This chain uses TRBV5-1 with TRBJ2-7, with TRBD2 matching over 7 bases. The CDR3 covers 16 residues. From germline, CDR1 is SGHRS and CDR2 YFSETQ. Trimming removed 1 base from V and 5 bases from J; junction bases left unmatched: 12. CDR3 loop: CASSLIPGGSVDEQYF. In nucleotides, the CDR3 is TGCGCCAGCAGCTTGATACCGGGGGGAAGTGTCGACGAGCAGTACTTC.

This clonotype appeared many times. V gene TRBV7-9 combines with J gene TRBJ1-2; D ambiguous. Trimming cost V 1 base and J 3 bases, with 12 bases left between them. Germline-derived CDR1 and CDR2 are SEHNR and FQNEAQ (reference sequence). The CDR3 contains 15 residues. For the CDR3, the DNA is TGTGCCAGCAGCTTAGTGATAGGGCTGGACTATGGCTACACCTTC. Residues: CASSLVIGLDYGYTF.

V and J are TRBV10-3 and TRBJ2-7; D ambiguous. Deletions cut 6 bases from V and 7 bases from J, with 22 bases between. The CDR3 contains 15 residues. Germline V gene data show CDR1 as ENHRY and CDR2 as SYGVKD. CDR3 region: CAIRPSESSYNEQYF. CDR3 nucleotides: TGTGCCATCAGGCCGTCCGAGAGCTCCTACAATGAGCAGTACTTC.

In the case of this clonotype: Germline and junction disagree at one end, which may indicate a read error. The DNA for the CDR3 is TGTGCCAGCACCGGGACTAGCGGGAGTATCTCTTTT. Protein sequence: CASTGTSGSISF. The chain employs TRBV2 and TRBJ1-4, with D possibly being TRBD1 (5 bases). Germline V gives CDR1 SNHLY, CDR2 FYNNEI. The CDR3 totals 12 residues.

The genes are TRBV20-1 and TRBJ2-7; 7 bases align to TRBD1. The V gene end was trimmed by 2 bases and the J gene end by 7 bases; junction bases not matched to a gene: 11. This CDR3 has 14 residues. Per germline, CDR1 DFQATT and CDR2 SNEGSKA (reference sequence). The CDR3: CSARTNRGSGEQYF. In DNA form, the CDR3 reads TGCAGTGCTAGAACCAACAGGGGATCGGGGGAGCAGTACTTC.

The genes are TRBV7-9 and TRBJ1-5; D is perhaps TRBD1 (5 bases). Trimming removed 4 bases at V and 0 bases at J, with 13 bases between. Germline CDR1 reads SEHNR; CDR2 reads FQNEAQ (reference sequence). The CDR3 spans 16 residues. The CDR3 loop is CASSSTGGDSNQPQHF. As DNA, the CDR3 is TGTGCCAGCAGCTCCACCGGGGGGGATAGCAATCAGCCCCAGCATTTT.

This clonotype was seen at least ten times. This sequence joins TRBV12-3 or TRBV12-4 and TRBJ1-2; the D gene is possibly TRBD1 (6 bases). V shed 6 bases and J shed 4 bases, with 12 bases lying between them. The CDR3 has 13 residues. CDR3 in amino acids: CASRAQGIYGYTF. The CDR3 DNA reads as TGTGCCAGCAGGGCGCAGGGGATCTATGGCTACACCTTC.

This chain links TRBV3-1 with TRBJ1-2; 12 nucleotides align to TRBD1. J lost 7 bases, V lost 0 bases, and 3 bases had no gene match. Germline V lookup: CDR1 LGHDT, CDR2 YNNKEL (reference sequence). CDR3 size: 15 residues. CDR3 protein: CASSQEGQGAPGYTF. CDR3 coding DNA: TGTGCCAGCAGCCAAGAGGGACAGGGGGCGCCTGGCTACACCTTC.

As concerns this clonotype: A clone one base away is much larger, so this may be a read error. The rearrangement uses TRBV6-2 or TRBV6-3 and TRBJ1-2; D is uncertain. Germline lookup yields CDR1 MNHEY and CDR2 SVGEGT. The CDR3 is 15 amino acids. Written as DNA, the CDR3 is TGTGCCGGCAGTTACATCGGAGGGTCCAACTATGGCTACACCTTC. Protein product: CAGSYIGGSNYGYTF.

This chain links TRBV29-1 with TRBJ1-2; 8 nucleotides line up with TRBD1. Germline V gene lookup returns CDR1 SQVTM and CDR2 ANQGSEA. V lost 6 bases to trimming and J lost 0 bases; unmatched junction nucleotides: 6. The CDR3 sequence is 14 residues long. This CDR3 is CSVVGQGANYGYTF. CDR3 nucleotides: TGCAGCGTGGTTGGACAGGGAGCTAACTATGGCTACACCTTC.

CDR3 in DNA: TGTGCCATCAGTGAGTCGAAGCGGGGGAATCAGCCCCAGCATTTT. Translating gives CAISESKRGNQPQHF. The chain has TRBV10-3 and TRBJ1-5, with a tentative D call TRBD1 (5 bases). The V and J ends lost 0 bases and 4 bases respectively, with 10 bases between them. Germline V CDR1 and CDR2: ENHRY, SYGVKD. This CDR3 spans 15 amino acids.

This clonotype was picked up a small number of times. The chain uses TRBV5-1 and TRBJ1-5; D is possibly TRBD1 (6 bases). V was trimmed by 0 bases and J by 5 bases, leaving 15 bases between them. There are 16 residues in the CDR3. From germline, CDR1 is SGHRS and CDR2 YFSETQ. CDR3 protein: CASSLGGGPGDQPQHF. The CDR3 nucleotides are TGCGCCAGCAGCTTGGGAGGGGGGCCAGGGGATCAGCCCCAGCATTTT.

The table lists this clonotype with many counts. The chain joins TRBV2 to TRBJ2-5; 8 bases line up with TRBD2. This CDR3 has 15 amino acids. Per the germline V gene, CDR1 is SNHLY and CDR2 is FYNNEI. V trimming: 8 bases; J trimming: 1 base; junction bases outside the gene matches: 9. CDR3 nucleotide sequence: TGTGCCAGCCTTGGGGCTAGCGGGTTCCAAGAGACCCAGTACTTC. It yields the protein CASLGASGFQETQYF.

The CDR3 is CATKTGSTQYF. CDR3 nucleotide sequence: TGTGCCACAAAGACAGGGAGCACCCAGTACTTC. The chain employs TRBV10-3 and TRBJ2-5; 7 nucleotides align to TRBD1. V gave up 10 bases and J gave up 8 bases; unmatched junction bases: 7. Looked up from germline, CDR1 is ENHRY and CDR2 is SYGVKD. This CDR3 has 11 amino acids.

This clonotype occurred many times. The J gene is TRBJ1-5, the V gene TRBV7-8; D gene ambiguous. From germline, CDR1 is SGHVS and CDR2 FQNEAQ. V was cut by 1 base and J by 5 bases, with 6 bases left in between. The CDR3 has 13 amino acids. The CDR3 sequence: CASSLVVDQPQHF. CDR3 DNA sequence: TGTGCCAGCAGCTTAGTGGTAGATCAGCCCCAGCATTTT. Full variable domain (rest looked up from reference TRBV7-8 and TRBJ1-5): GAGVSQSPRYKVAKRGQDVALRCDPISGHVSLFWYQQALGQGPEFLTYFQNEAQLDKSGLPSDRFFAERPEGSVSTLKIQRTQQEDSAVYLCASSLVVDQPQHFGDGTRLSIL.

A word on this clonotype: An end of the junction differs from the germline gene, which may be a read error. The V and J genes are TRBV11-3 and TRBJ1-1; no firm D call. Looked up from germline, CDR1 is SGHNT and CDR2 is YENEEA. The CDR3 runs to 14 residues. CDR3 sequence: CASSPPYGNTETFF. The CDR3, as DNA: TGCGCCAGCAGCCCCCCTTACGGGAACACTGAAACTTTCTTT. The variable domain in full, completed from reference TRBV11-3 and TRBJ1-1, reads EAGVVQSPRYKIIEKKQPVAFWCNPISGHNTLYWYLQNLGQGPELLIRYENEEAVDDSQLPKDRFSAERLKGVDSTLKIQPAELGDSAVYLCASSPPYGNTETFFGQGTRLTVV.

A remark on this clonotype: This may stem from a read error, because a much larger clone lies one nucleotide away. This is likely a read error, given that the CDR3 carries no conserved phenylalanine or tryptophan at its end. This chain uses TRBV7-2 with TRBJ2-5; perhaps TRBD2 as D (6 bases). Deletions cut 0 bases from V and 3 bases from J, with 14 bases between. CDR1 and CDR2 (germline): SGHTA, FQGNSA. The CDR3 covers 16 residues. The DNA of the CDR3 is TGTGCCAGCAGCTTAGCGGATCTGGGACTGGAAGAGACCCAGTACTGC. Protein sequence: CASSLADLGLEETQYC.